The 5 T cell receptor beta chains in this list originate from one sample, sequenced in a study of cytomegalovirus exposure and HLA in healthy donors. It was with 60 Vbeta and 13 Jbeta primers that the PCR ran. The protocol was immunoSEQ multiplex PCR, while the TCRdb copy is restricted to in-frame clones and leaves out a portion. The table includes roughly 30,000 clones, roughly 89% detected once. Sequenced: PBMCs. The source is a boy aged 5-17 years in good health and CMV-seronegative.

The V and J genes are TRBV7-2 and TRBJ1-2; D unclear. CDR3 length equals 13 residues. CDR1 is SGHTA and CDR2 is FQGNSA in the germline V gene. V lost 5 bases, J lost 4 bases, and 11 bases lay in between. This CDR3 is CASSQDTTYGYTF. The CDR3 nucleotides are TGTGCCAGCAGCCAAGACACCACCTATGGCTACACCTTC.

This rearrangement joins TRBV28 to TRBJ1-5, with 9 bases lining up with TRBD1. Germline CDR1 reads MDHEN; CDR2 reads SYDVKM. V gave up 3 bases and J gave up 0 bases; unmatched junction bases: 12. CDR3 length: 19 residues. The CDR3 bases are TGTGCCAGCAGTTTTTGGCCCCCGTGGACAGGGGCTAGCAATCAGCCCCAGCATTTT. Amino acids: CASSFWPPWTGASNQPQHF.

CDR3 sequence: CASSLMGLGRGLDTQYF. The CDR3 DNA follows: TGTGCCAGCAGCTTAATGGGTTTGGGCAGGGGATTAGATACGCAGTATTTT. The V and J genes are TRBV7-6 and TRBJ2-3, with D perhaps TRBD1 (6 bases). Germline-derived CDR1 and CDR2 are SGHVS and FNYEAQ. The CDR3 has 17 residues. V was shortened by 2 bases and J by 5 bases, with 20 bases between the two germline ends.

CDR3 sequence (DNA): TGTGCCAGCAGCTTAGTATACGGGAACACTGAAGCTTTCTTT. Protein: CASSLVYGNTEAFF. The chain carries TRBV7-9 and TRBJ1-1; D unclear. The CDR3 sequence is 14 residues long. V was trimmed by 1 base and J by 1 base, leaving 7 bases between them. CDR1 SEHNR and CDR2 FQNEAQ come from the germline V gene (reference sequence).

The J gene is TRBJ1-1, the V gene TRBV10-3, with 12 positions matching TRBD1. CDR3 length equals 15 residues. Germline V gene data show CDR1 as ENHRY and CDR2 as SYGVKD. V shed 2 bases and J 8 bases; nucleotides not matched to a gene: 6. CDR3 amino acids: CAISEPGQGAVEAFF. CDR3 bases: TGTGCCATCAGTGAGCCGGGACAGGGGGCTGTAGAAGCTTTCTTT.